The T cell receptor (beta chain) described here comes from a study of cytomegalovirus exposure and HLA in healthy donors. With 60 Vbeta and 13 Jbeta primers, the PCR was carried out. The protocol was immunoSEQ multiplex PCR, while the TCRdb copy is restricted to in-frame clones and leaves out a portion. The top ten hold approximately 1.4% of the sample, which has under 200,000 clones, around 80% seen once. In germline, CDR1 is MNHNY, CDR2 SVGAGI (reference sequence). The CDR3 runs to 15 residues. Unmatched junction bases numbered 7, after V lost 6 bases and J lost 2 bases. This clone was observed a single time.

The TCR originated in a girl between 5 and 17 years old in good health and CMV-seropositive. Input material: PBMCs. The V and J genes are TRBV6-6 and TRBJ2-5, with 9 nucleotides matching TRBD1. The CDR3 region has the DNA TGTGCCAGCAGACCTAGGACAGGGGCACAAGAGACCCAGTACTTC. It yields the protein CASRPRTGAQETQYF.